The 8 T cell receptor beta chains reported below all come from one sample, sequenced in a study of long-term antiretroviral therapy in people with HIV. They ran version v3.0 of the immunoSEQ assay at survey level. Repertoires were generated with immunoSEQ multiplex PCR, while TCRdb's copy carries only in-frame clones and drops some. The table lists about 50,000 clones, about 80% of them singletons. The starting material was unsorted PBMCs, obtained 0.8 years after starting antiretroviral therapy. The origin of the receptors is a woman under 30 with HIV.

This chain connects TRBV5-1 to TRBJ2-1; 8 positions match TRBD1. The CDR3 sequence is 15 residues long. CDR1 and CDR2 from the germline V gene are SGHRS and YFSETQ. J was trimmed by 4 bases and V by 4 bases; bases with no gene match: 7. CDR3 residues: CASSQGQGSYNEQFF. DNA of the CDR3: TGCGCCAGCAGCCAAGGACAGGGCTCGTACAATGAGCAGTTCTTC.

The chain couples TRBV11-1 to TRBJ2-7; TRBD2 matches 11 bases. The CDR3 contains 16 residues. From germline, CDR1 is SGHAT and CDR2 FQDESV (reference sequence). Trimming at V came to 2 bases and at J to 6 bases, leaving 9 bases not matched to a gene. Written as DNA, the CDR3 is TGTGCCAGCAGCTTACTAACTAGCGGGAGTGGAATCGAGCAGTACTTC. Translation: CASSLLTSGSGIEQYF.

This chain connects TRBV10-1 to TRBJ2-5, with TRBD2 identical over 9 bases. The CDR3 is 16 residues long. J was trimmed by 3 bases and V by 3 bases; bases with no gene match: 8. Germline V gene lookup returns CDR1 WNHNN and CDR2 SYGVQD (reference sequence). CDR3 protein: CASSESGSGSEETQYF. The CDR3 nucleotides are TGCGCCAGCAGTGAATCCGGTAGCGGGAGCGAAGAGACCCAGTACTTC.

The rearrangement joins TRBV19 to TRBJ2-7, with D perhaps TRBD1 or TRBD2 (6 bases each). This CDR3 region has 15 residues. V was shortened by 6 bases and J by 2 bases, with 17 bases between the two germline ends. The V gene's germline CDR1 is LNHDA and CDR2 SQIVND (reference sequence). CDR3 nucleotides: TGTGCCAGTAGGATCCATAGGGGGGAGCCCTACGAGCAGTACTTC. This encodes CASRIHRGEPYEQYF.

The chain carries TRBV5-1 and TRBJ2-6; D may be TRBD2 (5 bases). Deletions cut 4 bases from V and 4 bases from J, with 21 bases between. The germline V gene has CDR1 SGHRS and CDR2 YFSETQ. The CDR3 totals 18 residues. The CDR3 spells CASSDLTRGSGGANVLTF. The CDR3 nucleotides are TGCGCCAGCAGCGACCTGACCCGGGGATCGGGGGGGGCCAACGTCCTGACTTTC.

The CDR3 here is CASSSGLAGSYNEQFF. The CDR3 DNA sequence: TGCGCCAGCAGCTCGGGACTAGCGGGCTCCTACAATGAGCAGTTCTTC. J is TRBJ2-1 and V is TRBV5-1, with 12 bases lining up with TRBD2. This CDR3 region has 16 residues. The V gene's germline CDR1 is SGHRS and CDR2 YFSETQ. V lost 3 bases and J lost 0; bases outside the gene matches: 1.

This chain links TRBV18 with TRBJ2-5; D remains ambiguous. Trimming cost V 6 bases and J 4 bases, with 9 bases left between them. The CDR3 has 12 amino acids. Germline values: CDR1 KGHSH, CDR2 LQKENI. The CDR3 DNA is TGTGCCAGCTCCCCTTGGGGAGAGACCCAGTACTTC. Protein: CASSPWGETQYF.

The V and J genes are TRBV5-4 and TRBJ1-2; 8 positions match TRBD1. The J segment lost 8 bases and the V segment lost 5 bases, leaving 11 bases of the junction unmatched. Germline CDR1 SGHNT, CDR2 YYREEE (reference sequence). CDR3 length equals 14 residues. CDR3 protein: CASSFDRGSQGYTF. The CDR3 region has the DNA TGTGCCAGCAGTTTTGACAGGGGTTCACAGGGCTACACCTTC. The full variable domain, with the rest looked up from reference TRBV5-4 and TRBJ1-2, is ETGVTQSPTHLIKTRGQQVTLRCSSQSGHNTVSWYQQALGQGPQFIFQYYREEENGRGNFPPRFSGLQFPNYSSELNVNALELDDSALYLCASSFDRGSQGYTFGSGTRLTVV.